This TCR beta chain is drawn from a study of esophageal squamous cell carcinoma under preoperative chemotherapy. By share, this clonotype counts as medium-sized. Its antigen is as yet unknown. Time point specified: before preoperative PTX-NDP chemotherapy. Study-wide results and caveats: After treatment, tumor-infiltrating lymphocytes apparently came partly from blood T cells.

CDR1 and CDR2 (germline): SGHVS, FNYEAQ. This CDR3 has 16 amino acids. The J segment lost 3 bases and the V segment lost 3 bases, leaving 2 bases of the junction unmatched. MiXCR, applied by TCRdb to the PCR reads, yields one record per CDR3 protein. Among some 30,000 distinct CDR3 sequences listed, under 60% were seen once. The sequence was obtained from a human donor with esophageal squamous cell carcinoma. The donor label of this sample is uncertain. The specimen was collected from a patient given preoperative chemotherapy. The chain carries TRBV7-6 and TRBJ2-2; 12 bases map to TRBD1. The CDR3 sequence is CASSFRDRGHTGELFF. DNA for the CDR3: TGTGCCAGCAGCTTTCGGGACAGGGGGCACACCGGGGAGCTGTTTTTT.